This T cell receptor beta chain was retrieved from a study of early T cells in non-severe SARS-CoV-2 infection. Study summary: Bulk RNA taken from unsorted whole blood was sequenced, leaving chains unpaired. Study-level findings and limits: VDJdb matches were skewed toward anti-spike CD8 T cell responses.

This clonotype was counted between two and nine times. What it recognizes is unknown. The TCR library protocol attached unique molecular identifiers to the individual cDNA molecules. Via MiXCR, TCRdb re-called the 5' RACE reads, giving one row per CDR3 protein. The repertoire holds approximately 64,000 distinct CDR3 sequences, with around 20% as singletons. Germline trimming cut 3 bases from V and 0 bases from J; bases unmatched to any gene: 1. The CDR3 sequence is 15 residues long. The V gene's germline CDR1 is SGHNT and CDR2 YENEEA. The chain joins TRBV11-3 to TRBJ2-2, with 7 positions matching TRBD2. This TCR was recovered from an adult who was a healthcare worker with PCR-confirmed SARS-CoV-2 infection or an uninfected control (not recorded which). Sequences were derived from whole blood, sampled at baseline. The CDR3 DNA follows: TGTGCCAGCAGCTTCCGGGGGGCGAACACCGGGGAGCTGTTTTTT. Amino acids: CASSFRGANTGELFF.